The next 12 T cell receptor beta chains were all read from a single sample in a study of cytomegalovirus exposure and HLA in healthy donors. The data were produced by immunoSEQ multiplex PCR, yet TCRdb's version contains in-frame clones alone and is incomplete. The sample carries roughly 95,000 clones, 75% to 90% recorded once. The specimen sequenced was PBMCs. These receptors were collected from a man between 18 and 29 years old in good health and CMV-seropositive.

The chain couples TRBV6-4 to TRBJ2-1; 9 positions match TRBD1. Germline V gene lookup returns CDR1 MRHNA and CDR2 SNTAGT. V dropped 4 bases and J dropped 10; count of bases not matched to a gene: 8. The CDR3 loop spans 14 amino acids. The CDR3 nucleotides are TGTGCCAGCAGTGTAGAAATAGGGACAGGGGAGCAGTTCTTC. Its protein product is CASSVEIGTGEQFF.

This clone is classed as medium-sized. The chain employs TRBV9 and TRBJ2-5; 10 positions agree with TRBD2. Germline-derived CDR1 and CDR2 are SGDLS and YYNGEE. J was trimmed by 5 bases and V by 0 bases; bases with no gene match: 13. The CDR3 consists of 18 residues. CDR3 in amino acids: CASSVDVGSGRVLETQYF. CDR3 bases: TGTGCCAGCAGCGTAGACGTGGGAAGCGGGAGGGTTTTGGAGACCCAGTACTTC. Variable domain in full (rest from reference TRBV9 and TRBJ2-5): DSGVTQTPKHLITATGQRVTLRCSPRSGDLSVYWYQQSLDQGLQFLIQYYNGEERAKGNILERFSAQQFPDLHSELNLSSLELGDSALYFCASSVDVGSGRVLETQYFGPGTRLLVL.

This chain uses TRBV28 with TRBJ2-7; D is possibly TRBD2 (5 bases). In germline, CDR1 is MDHEN, CDR2 SYDVKM. Trimming took 3 bases from V and 7 from J, leaving 13 bases between them. The length of the CDR3 is 13 residues. Here the CDR3 reads CASSFSARVEQYV. The CDR3 bases are TGTGCCAGCAGTTTCTCCGCGCGGGTGGAGCAGTACGTC.

V and J are TRBV10-1 and TRBJ2-1; D may be TRBD2 (7 bases). The germline CDR1 and CDR2 sequences are WNHNN and SYGVQD (reference sequence). Trimming took off 0 bases at V and 2 bases at J, with 17 bases between the two ends. The CDR3 contains 18 residues. CDR3 residues: CASSESFGRQGPYNEQFF. CDR3 coding DNA: TGCGCCAGCAGTGAGTCTTTCGGGAGGCAGGGGCCCTACAATGAGCAGTTCTTC.

The chain has TRBV21-1 and TRBJ1-5. TRBV21-1 is flagged as a pseudogene. The CDR3 has 16 residues. In DNA form, the CDR3 reads TGTGCCAGCAGCCTGCCCTTGAGGGAGGGCAATCAGCCCCAGCATTTT. It codes for CASSLPLREGNQPQHF.

This chain uses TRBV4-1 with TRBJ2-7; possibly TRBD1 for D (5 bases). The CDR3 consists of 16 residues. V was trimmed by 1 base and J by 4 bases, leaving 17 bases between them. Germline-derived CDR1 and CDR2 are MGHRA and YSYEKL. The DNA for the CDR3 is TGCGCCAGCAGCCAAGTATTTATGGGGCTTTTATACGAGCAGTACTTC. It codes for CASSQVFMGLLYEQYF.

The chain links TRBV5-4 to TRBJ1-4, with a weak D call TRBD1 (6 bases). The length of the CDR3 is 16 residues. Germline V gives CDR1 SGHNT, CDR2 YYREEE (reference sequence). Trimming took 4 bases from V and 7 from J, leaving 20 bases between them. CDR3 region: CASSPGQGRMGEKLFF. The CDR3 DNA follows: TGTGCCAGCAGCCCAGGGCAGGGGCGCATGGGTGAAAAACTGTTTTTT.

V usage is TRBV6-1 and J usage is TRBJ1-4, with 10 bases lining up with TRBD1. V trimming: 0 bases; J trimming: 5 bases; junction bases outside the gene matches: 3. CDR1 and CDR2 from the germline V gene are MNHNS and SASEGT. The CDR3 loop spans 16 amino acids. This CDR3 reads CASSEAPGQGNEKLFF. DNA for the CDR3: TGTGCCAGCAGTGAAGCGCCGGGACAGGGGAATGAAAAACTGTTTTTT.

The V and J genes are TRBV5-1 and TRBJ2-7; TRBD2 aligns across 9 bases. Germline CDR1 and CDR2: SGHRS and YFSETQ. After removal of 0 bases from V and 0 bases from J, the junction contained 7 bases not matched to a gene. This CDR3 contains 17 residues. The DNA for the CDR3 is TGCGCCAGCAGCTTGGCGCGGGTAGCGGGAGTCTCCTACGAGCAGTACGTC. Translating gives CASSLARVAGVSYEQYV.

This clone was seen a handful of times. This chain uses TRBV5-1 with TRBJ1-2; TRBD1 matches at 10 bases. This CDR3 is built from 16 residues. V was clipped by 0 bases and J by 4 bases; unmatched bases: 6. CDR1 and CDR2 (germline): SGHRS, YFSETQ. DNA of the CDR3: TGCGCCAGCAGCTTGGGGGGACAGGGGACGTCCTATGGCTACACCTTC. Protein sequence: CASSLGGQGTSYGYTF. The variable domain in full, with the rest retrieved from reference TRBV5-1 and TRBJ1-2, is KAGVTQTPRYLIKTRGQQVTLSCSPISGHRSVSWYQQTPGQGLQFLFEYFSETQRNKGNFPGRFSGRQFSNSRSEMNVSTLELGDSALYLCASSLGGQGTSYGYTFGSGTRLTVV.

This chain connects TRBV28 to TRBJ2-6, with 7 bases fitting TRBD2. Germline V CDR1 and CDR2: MDHEN, SYDVKM. V gave up 3 bases and J gave up 4 bases; unmatched junction bases: 3. The CDR3 contains 15 residues. The CDR3 reads CASSFSSGGANVLTF. Here the CDR3 DNA reads TGTGCCAGCAGTTTCTCTAGCGGCGGGGCCAACGTCCTGACTTTC.

This chain uses TRBV7-9 with TRBJ2-1, with a possible D match to TRBD2 (6 bases). Trimming cost V 1 base and J 7 bases, with 17 bases left between them. There are 16 residues in the CDR3. The V gene's germline CDR1 is SEHNR and CDR2 FQNEAQ (reference sequence). The CDR3 DNA is TGTGCCAGCAGCTTAGACGGCGGGAAGGGTGATAATGAGCAGTTCTTC. It translates to CASSLDGGKGDNEQFF.